This entry is about one T cell receptor (beta chain). Its antigen remains unidentified. The donors were healthy bone marrow donors. Trimming cost V 4 bases and J 6 bases, with 21 bases left between them. The germline gives CDR1 SGHAT, CDR2 FQNNGV. The length of the CDR3 is 17 residues. With 60 Vbeta and 13 Jbeta primers, the PCR was carried out. Some clones are missing from TCRdb's copy, which holds only in-frame ones; the method was immunoSEQ multiplex PCR. The sample includes about 110,000 clones, over 75% seen only once; the top ten take 3.5% to 4%. This sample was included in a study of cytomegalovirus exposure and HLA in healthy donors. Overall study: An analysis done earlier identified more than 90 million unique TCR beta sequences from 190 million or so T cells. Points from the study as a whole: TCR sequences were mostly rare, though some public TCRs occurred in many donors.

The sequencing sample was made of PBMCs. The gene calls are TRBV11-2 and TRBJ2-2; weak D call: TRBD2 (5 bases). The TCR sequence derives from a human donor in good health. CDR3 DNA sequence: TGTGCCAGCAGCTGGAGACCGGGATCGGAGGTGTCCGGGGAGCTGTTTTTT. Its translation: CASSWRPGSEVSGELFF.